Below, one T cell receptor beta chain is given with its context. The data stem from a study of blood T cell repertoires in COVID-19. Study-level information: From the United States, Italy and Spain came samples of acute and convalescent COVID-19.

Original methodology: Estimates of nucleated cell counts were drawn from the amplification of reference gene primers. Here immunoSEQ multiplex PCR was the method, and the copy in TCRdb shows in-frame clones only, minus some. For V, J and clone size, that table is used; D and trimming come from the DNA. The data contain just under 150,000 clones, around nine tenths of them singletons. Input material: peripheral blood. The receptor was derived from a woman between 45 and 65 years old with active or convalescent COVID-19.

CDR3 loop: CASSGQGYTEAFF. In DNA form, the CDR3 reads TGTGCCAGCAGTGGACAGGGTTACACTGAAGCTTTCTTT. The V call is TRBV27, the J call TRBJ1-1; 8 bases align to TRBD1. V shed 5 bases, J shed 3 bases, and the junction held 2 bases outside the gene matches. This CDR3 region has 13 residues. Germline CDR1 is MNHEY and CDR2 is SMNVEV (reference sequence).